One sample yielded the 25 T cell receptor beta chains listed below, sequenced in a study of CD8+ T cells in alopecia areata. RNA, once extracted, was reverse transcribed into cDNA for use as the sequencing template. The table came from immunoSEQ multiplex PCR; TCRdb's copy has only in-frame clones and leaves some out. The table has some 170,000 clones, less than 75% seen once. Treatment defined: oral pan-JAK inhibitor, 5-10 mg twice daily. Sample: CD4+ T cells sorted from blood, taken at approximately week 60, from a patient treated with tofacitinib. Receptor source: a human donor with alopecia areata.

V usage is TRBV2 and J usage is TRBJ1-2; no clear D gene. This CDR3 is built from 14 residues. Deletions cut 3 bases from V and 0 bases from J, with 8 bases between. From germline, CDR1 is SNHLY and CDR2 FYNNEI. CDR3 residues: CASSDGTSNYGYTF. CDR3 in DNA: TGTGCCAGCAGTGACGGCACTTCTAACTATGGCTACACCTTC.

This chain uses TRBV29-1 with TRBJ1-5; weak D call: TRBD1 (5 bases). Germline V lookup: CDR1 SQVTM, CDR2 ANQGSEA. Between the trimmed V and J ends, which lost 4 bases and 7 bases, there was a span of 17 bases. The CDR3 totals 14 residues. The DNA of the CDR3 is TGCAGCGTTGCCTTCGGCAGGGATGGACAGCCCCAGCATTTT. Protein product: CSVAFGRDGQPQHF.

On this clone: The sample contains more than one DNA sequence encoding this CDR3. V and J are TRBV29-1 and TRBJ1-1, with D possibly matching TRBD1 (6 bases). The CDR3 loop spans 12 amino acids. V was clipped by 3 bases and J by 5 bases, with 10 bases between them. Germline V gives CDR1 SQVTM, CDR2 ANQGSEA. The CDR3 here is CSVDRGGTEAFF. The CDR3 region has the DNA TGCAGCGTTGACCGAGGGGGGACTGAAGCTTTCTTT.

This rearrangement joins TRBV2 to TRBJ2-3, with D perhaps TRBD2 (5 bases). This CDR3 has 15 amino acids. Germline CDR1 is SNHLY and CDR2 is FYNNEI. V was shortened by 6 bases and J by 0 bases, with 13 bases between the two germline ends. CDR3 sequence: CASSLSDYSTDTQYF. CDR3 in DNA: TGTGCCAGCAGCCTATCAGACTATAGCACAGATACGCAGTATTTT.

V and J are TRBV30 and TRBJ1-2, with D unresolved. The CDR3 has 12 residues. Germline CDR1 and CDR2: GTSNPN and SVGIG (reference sequence). Trimming removed 0 bases at V and 7 bases at J, with 9 bases between. The CDR3 spells CAWSVIEFGYTF. The CDR3 region has the DNA TGTGCCTGGAGTGTTATAGAGTTTGGCTACACCTTC.

This chain connects TRBV7-6 to TRBJ2-3; a weak D match, TRBD2 (6 bases). The V end was cut by 5 bases, the J end by 4 bases, with 13 bases between. The CDR3 contains 14 residues. In germline, CDR1 is SGHVS, CDR2 FNYEAQ. DNA for the CDR3: TGTGCCAGCAGCCGAGCGGGCGGGTCAGATACGCAGTATTTT. Protein sequence: CASSRAGGSDTQYF.

The rearrangement uses TRBV4-1 and TRBJ1-6; 7 bases are shared with TRBD1. CDR3 length: 15 residues. Germline trimming cut 0 bases from V and 7 bases from J; bases unmatched to any gene: 3. The germline gives CDR1 MGHRA, CDR2 YSYEKL. The CDR3 protein is CASSQDHRGNSPLHF. CDR3 nucleotides: TGCGCCAGCAGCCAAGACCACAGGGGCAATTCACCCCTCCACTTT.

This chain uses TRBV29-1 with TRBJ2-1; TRBD2 agrees at 9 bases. With V trimmed by 4 bases and J by 10 bases, 8 bases remained unmatched. This CDR3 contains 13 residues. The germline V gene has CDR1 SQVTM and CDR2 ANQGSEA. The CDR3: CSVGAGGRREQFF. The DNA of the CDR3 is TGCAGCGTTGGAGCGGGGGGTCGACGGGAGCAGTTCTTC.

The rearrangement uses TRBV6-5 and TRBJ1-2, with TRBD1 identical over 9 bases. Germline CDR1 is MNHEY and CDR2 is SVGAGI. CDR3 size: 16 residues. The V gene end was trimmed by 0 bases and the J gene end by 5 bases; junction bases not matched to a gene: 7. CDR3 protein: CASSYSGTGRFYGYTF. CDR3 nucleotide sequence: TGTGCCAGCAGTTACTCGGGGACAGGGCGTTTTTATGGCTACACCTTC.

This clone was picked up a small number of times. The CDR3 spells CASSVGAGSETQYF. DNA of the CDR3: TGCGCCAGCAGCGTGGGAGCGGGGTCAGAGACCCAGTACTTC. This rearrangement joins TRBV5-1 to TRBJ2-5; the match to TRBD2 covers 7 bases. CDR3 length: 14 amino acids. Germline V gene sequence: CDR1 SGHRS, CDR2 YFSETQ. V lost 4 bases and J lost 4; bases outside the gene matches: 7.

The chain is built from TRBV2 and TRBJ1-1; 8 bases are shared with TRBD1. Germline V gene sequence: CDR1 SNHLY, CDR2 FYNNEI. CDR3 length: 15 residues. V shed 7 bases and J 4 bases; nucleotides not matched to a gene: 11. CDR3 coding DNA: TGTGCCAGCACCGCACTTGGACAGGGAGGCACTGAAGCTTTCTTT. Protein product: CASTALGQGGTEAFF.

CDR3 residues: CAWSETNYGYTF. The DNA of the CDR3 is TGTGCCTGGAGTGAGACCAACTATGGCTACACCTTC. This chain uses TRBV30 with TRBJ1-2, with D unclear. This CDR3 region has 12 residues. CDR1 and CDR2 from the germline V gene are GTSNPN and SVGIG (reference sequence). The V end lost 1 base, the J end lost 2 bases, and 5 bases lay between the germline ends.

Only a few counts were recorded for this clone. The rearrangement uses TRBV7-3 and TRBJ1-1; D unresolved. Trimming cost V 3 bases and J 3 bases, with 11 bases left between them. The germline CDR1 and CDR2 sequences are SGHTA and FQGTGA. The CDR3 runs to 14 residues. The CDR3 reads CASSFAGRDTEAFF. The CDR3 DNA reads TGTGCCAGCAGCTTTGCGGGGAGGGACACTGAAGCTTTCTTT.

This chain joins TRBV29-1 and TRBJ2-7, with D maybe TRBD1 (6 bases). The V gene's germline CDR1 is SQVTM and CDR2 ANQGSEA. V dropped 7 bases and J dropped 3 bases, with 13 bases sitting between them. The CDR3 consists of 12 residues. CDR3 sequence (DNA): TGCAGCGCCCTACAGGGTGTCTACGAGCAGTACTTC. Its translation: CSALQGVYEQYF.

This clone was seen a handful of times. The CDR3 bases are TGCAGCGTTAGTGTTGGGGGTCGGACTGAAGCTTTCTTT. Amino acid sequence: CSVSVGGRTEAFF. This rearrangement joins TRBV29-1 to TRBJ1-1, with D tentatively TRBD1 (5 bases). The CDR3 has 13 residues. CDR1 SQVTM and CDR2 ANQGSEA come from the germline V gene. Trimming left V 5 bases short and J 5 bases short, with 15 bases between.

This clone was counted only a few times. V usage is TRBV4-1 and J usage is TRBJ2-7, with D uncertain. Between the trimmed V and J ends, which lost 0 bases and 0 bases, there was a span of 6 bases. CDR1 is MGHRA and CDR2 is YSYEKL in the germline V gene. The CDR3 extends over 14 amino acids. CDR3 DNA: TGCGCCAGCAGCCAAGACCAACTCTCCTACGAGCAGTACTTC. This sequence encodes CASSQDQLSYEQYF.

This clone was counted between two and nine times. This CDR3 is CSVEDEDRNYEQYF. CDR3 sequence (DNA): TGCAGCGTTGAAGATGAGGACAGGAACTACGAGCAGTACTTC. This rearrangement joins TRBV29-1 to TRBJ2-7; 7 bases are a match to TRBD1. The length of the CDR3 is 14 residues. Losses at the gene ends were 0 bases for V and 3 bases for J; bases not matched to a gene: 5. Germline CDR1 reads SQVTM; CDR2 reads ANQGSEA.

The chain is built from TRBV27 and TRBJ1-5; 9 bases are a match to TRBD1. CDR1 is MNHEY and CDR2 is SMNVEV in the germline V gene (reference sequence). With 5 bases clipped from V and 3 bases from J, the junction kept 8 bases outside the gene matches. This CDR3 comprises 16 residues. The CDR3 sequence is CASSKGTGNINQPQHF. For the CDR3, the DNA is TGTGCCAGCAGTAAGGGGACAGGGAACATCAATCAGCCCCAGCATTTT.

The rearrangement joins TRBV5-1 to TRBJ2-1, with 10 nucleotides matching TRBD2. Germline V gives CDR1 SGHRS, CDR2 YFSETQ. The CDR3 consists of 15 residues. The J segment lost 4 bases and the V segment lost 2 bases, leaving 3 bases of the junction unmatched. The CDR3 nucleotides read TGCGCCAGCAGCTTCGGGACTAGCGAGTACAATGAGCAGTTCTTC. It translates to CASSFGTSEYNEQFF. Variable domain in full (rest from reference TRBV5-1 and TRBJ2-1): KAGVTQTPRYLIKTRGQQVTLSCSPISGHRSVSWYQQTPGQGLQFLFEYFSETQRNKGNFPGRFSGRQFSNSRSEMNVSTLELGDSALYLCASSFGTSEYNEQFFGPGTRLTVL.

V gene TRBV28 combines with J gene TRBJ2-7; D is undetermined. This CDR3 has 12 residues. Germline V gene sequence: CDR1 MDHEN, CDR2 SYDVKM. The V and J ends lost 3 bases and 3 bases respectively, with 6 bases between them. DNA for the CDR3: TGTGCCAGCAGTTTGCTTTTCTACGAGCAGTACTTC. This sequence encodes CASSLLFYEQYF.

V usage is TRBV6-5 and J usage is TRBJ2-2, with a weak D call TRBD1 (6 bases). Germline V gene data show CDR1 as MNHEY and CDR2 as SVGAGI. Trimming removed 6 bases from V and 3 bases from J, with 14 bases in between. The CDR3 is 15 residues long. The CDR3 reads CASRPQGSDTGELFF. Written as DNA, the CDR3 is TGTGCCAGCAGACCACAGGGATCTGACACCGGGGAGCTGTTTTTT.

J is TRBJ1-2 and V is TRBV29-1, with TRBD1 as a possible D gene (6 bases). CDR1 SQVTM and CDR2 ANQGSEA come from the germline V gene. V dropped 6 bases and J dropped 2 bases, with 13 bases sitting between them. The CDR3 loop spans 13 amino acids. The CDR3 region has the DNA TGCAGCGTGTCGGACAGAAACAACTATGGCTACACCTTC. Encoded protein: CSVSDRNNYGYTF.

This sequence joins TRBV30 and TRBJ2-4, with 9 bases aligning to TRBD1. Germline-derived CDR1 and CDR2 are GTSNPN and SVGIG (reference sequence). V lost 3 bases and J lost 2; bases outside the gene matches: 5. The CDR3 loop spans 15 amino acids. The CDR3, as DNA: TGTGCCTGGAGGATGACAGGGGGGACCAAAAACATTCAGTACTTC. This sequence encodes CAWRMTGGTKNIQYF.

The chain carries TRBV7-8 and TRBJ1-2; TRBD1 matches 7 bases. The V gene end was trimmed by 4 bases and the J gene end by 5 bases; junction bases not matched to a gene: 1. The CDR3 sequence is 12 residues long. CDR1 and CDR2 (germline): SGHVS, FQNEAQ. The CDR3 loop is CASSSGGYGYTF. CDR3 DNA sequence: TGTGCCAGCAGCTCAGGGGGGTATGGCTACACCTTC.

This clone was seen just once. The chain carries TRBV30 and TRBJ1-2; maybe TRBD1 (6 bases). V lost 4 bases, J lost 4 bases, and 10 bases lay in between. In germline, CDR1 is GTSNPN, CDR2 SVGIG (reference sequence). The CDR3 totals 12 residues. CDR3 region: CAWTGAAYGYTF. For the CDR3, the DNA is TGTGCCTGGACAGGGGCTGCCTATGGCTACACCTTC.